This TCR beta chain was retrieved from a study of T cells in tumors after PD-1 blockade. Study-wide context: Either cemiplimab 350 mg every 2 weeks or pembrolizumab 200 mg every 3 weeks was given. During anti-PD-1 treatment, some patients continued daily vismodegib 150 mg.

The repertoire was sequenced with immunoSEQ multiplex PCR; TCRdb's copy has only in-frame clones and lacks some. The sample has approximately 35,000 clones, around 80% seen once. CDR1 and CDR2 from the germline V gene are SEHNR and FQNEAQ (reference sequence). The V and J ends lost 6 bases and 6 bases respectively, with 10 bases between them. CDR3 length equals 12 residues. J is TRBJ2-3 and V is TRBV7-9; D is perhaps TRBD2 (6 bases). This TCR was recovered from a human donor with basal cell carcinoma. The sequences come from PBMCs, collected before anti-PD-1 treatment. The CDR3 DNA sequence: TGTGCCAGCAGGAAGGAGGGCGATACGCAGTATTTT. This translates into CASRKEGDTQYF.